This section outlines one T cell receptor beta chain sequence together with its context. The CDR3 is 16 amino acids. This entry is derived from a study of blood T cell repertoires in COVID-19. Background on the study: PBMCs, B-cell-depleted T cells, or T cells were the source of the cDNA or gDNA that made up the material.

Sequencing was performed with immunoSEQ multiplex PCR; in TCRdb, only in-frame clones are kept and a portion is missing. Among about 260,000 clones listed, approximately 87% were seen once. The origin of this receptor is a man in his 60s who had recovered from COVID-19. Specimen: peripheral blood. This chain connects TRBV21-1 to TRBJ2-7; no check of the table's D call, TRBD2, against the DNA was made. TRBV21-1 is listed as a pseudogene. The CDR3 DNA reads TGTGCCAGCAGCAAGCCTTCTCTAGCGGACTCCTACGAGCAGTACTTC. This sequence encodes CASSKPSLADSYEQYF.